Included here is one T cell receptor (beta chain) sequence, with context. Germline and junction disagree at one end, which may indicate a read error. The sample belongs to a study of blood T cells in healthy people across ages. Primers used in a second PCR of roughly 6 to 11 cycles were a sample-barcoded 5' primer and a J-beta primer mix. TCRdb reanalysed the 5' RACE reads using MiXCR and keeps one entry per CDR3 protein. Seen here are roughly 1.7 million distinct CDR3 sequences, around 35% observed once, and the top ten hold around 11%. Sequencing was performed on blood. The TCR originated in a woman in her 30s in good health.

The CDR3 is CSARDGGQPEKRFF. CDR3 bases: TGCAGTGCTAGAGATGGGGGACAACCCGAAAAACGGTTTTTT. The gene calls are TRBV20-1 and TRBJ1-4; TRBD1 is a possible D gene (6 bases). The CDR3 loop spans 14 amino acids. The V gene's germline CDR1 is DFQATT and CDR2 SNEGSKA (reference sequence).